This T cell receptor beta chain was documented in a study of cytotoxic CD8 clonotypes in ibrutinib-treated CLL. Library input was around 2.1 micrograms of DNA from cryopreserved PBMCs. Notes on the study in general: Clonality increased at ibrutinib response and stayed stable in sustained remission. At progression, however, it fell back toward baseline.

Sequenced by immunoSEQ multiplex PCR; TCRdb stores in-frame clones only, minus some. The sample includes about 68,000 clones, roughly two thirds of them seen just once. Notes on this clone: Its specificity is unknown.

CDR3 length equals 12 residues. The V end was cut by 5 bases, the J end by 6 bases, with 11 bases between. The germline gives CDR1 SGHNT, CDR2 YYREEE (reference sequence). The sequencing here drew on PBMCs, taken after 12 months of ibrutinib treatment. This TCR was recovered from a human donor with chronic lymphocytic leukemia. The rearrangement links TRBV5-4 to TRBJ1-2; D call uncertain. The CDR3 loop is CASRGIGDGYTF. The CDR3 DNA reads TGTGCCAGCAGAGGAATAGGTGATGGCTACACCTTC.